The 16 T cell receptor beta chains listed next were all sequenced from one sample in a study of identical twins' blood T cells. TCRdb used MiXCR to reprocess the 5' RACE reads, holding one entry per CDR3 protein. Altogether 300,000 to 450,000 distinct CDR3 sequences are present, around 30% being singletons, with the ten largest covering 6% to 7%. The sequenced sample was PBMCs. Every receptor here comes from a woman aged 18 to 55 in good health.

The chain links TRBV19 to TRBJ2-2; 8 nucleotides line up with TRBD1. CDR1 is LNHDA, CDR2 SQIVND, per germline (reference sequence). CDR3 size: 16 residues. Trimming cost V 6 bases and J 4 bases; bases outside gene matches: 10. CDR3 nucleotide sequence: TGTGCCAGTAGGACAGGACAGGGAAGGCGCACCGGGGAGCTGTTTTTT. Translation gives CASRTGQGRRTGELFF.

The chain uses TRBV6-5 and TRBJ2-1; 8 nucleotides line up with TRBD2. Trimming cost V 5 bases and J 0 bases; bases outside gene matches: 3. The CDR3 covers 15 residues. Germline V lookup: CDR1 MNHEY, CDR2 SVGAGI. CDR3 sequence reads: CASSKGTSSYNEQFF. As DNA, the CDR3 is TGTGCCAGCAGTAAGGGGACTAGCTCCTACAATGAGCAGTTCTTC.

V usage is TRBV12-3 or TRBV12-4 and J usage is TRBJ1-5; no firm D call. The V end lost 5 bases, the J end lost 7 bases, and 18 bases lay between the germline ends. The CDR3 loop spans 15 amino acids. CDR3 nucleotide sequence: TGTGCCAGCAGTGCCCAGTCCCATGGAGGGCAGCCCCAGCATTTT. Encoded protein: CASSAQSHGGQPQHF.

This clonotype was counted a few times. The chain has TRBV12-3 or TRBV12-4 and TRBJ2-1; no clear D gene. Trimming stripped 2 bases from V and 7 bases from J, with 12 bases between. The CDR3 covers 14 residues. CDR3 DNA sequence: TGTGCCAGCAGTTTACCCCTGCAAGAGAATGAGCAGTTCTTC. Its translation: CASSLPLQENEQFF.

CDR3 loop: CSVDGGQVQYF. The CDR3 DNA follows: TGCAGCGTTGATGGGGGACAGGTTCAGTACTTC. V and J are TRBV29-1 and TRBJ2-4, with 8 nucleotides matching TRBD1. V was clipped by 3 bases and J by 11 bases; unmatched bases: 3. The germline V gene has CDR1 SQVTM and CDR2 ANQGSEA. The CDR3 contains 11 residues.

About this clonotype itself: At one end, the junction sequence differs from germline, possibly due to a read error. The chain recombines TRBV5-1 with TRBJ1-2; D is unclear. The CDR3 length is 15 residues. The germline V gene encodes CDR1 SGHRS and CDR2 YFSETQ. CDR3 sequence: CASNLVGRANYGYTF. CDR3 coding DNA: TGCGCCAGCAACTTGGTAGGCAGAGCTAACTATGGCTACACCTTC.

The chain employs TRBV19 and TRBJ1-2; D is possibly TRBD1 (6 bases). CDR3 length: 14 residues. V lost 3 bases to trimming and J lost 1 base, with 9 bases between them. Germline V gene lookup returns CDR1 LNHDA and CDR2 SQIVND (reference sequence). This chain's CDR3 is CASSISGDNYGYTF. The CDR3 bases are TGTGCCAGTAGTATTTCAGGGGATAACTATGGCTACACCTTC.

This clonotype was detected only a few times. The chain couples TRBV7-2 to TRBJ2-3; possible D gene TRBD2, 6 bases. CDR1 SGHTA and CDR2 FQGNSA come from the germline V gene. The CDR3 spans 14 residues. Trimming left V 0 bases short and J 5 bases short, with 9 bases between. CDR3 bases: TGTGCCAGCAGCTTAGCTATGGGGGGAGATACGCAGTATTTT. Encoded protein: CASSLAMGGDTQYF.

J is TRBJ2-1 and V is TRBV27; D may be TRBD2 (5 bases). The CDR3 has 13 residues. The germline CDR1 and CDR2 sequences are MNHEY and SMNVEV (reference sequence). Trimming took 3 bases from V and 7 from J, leaving 10 bases between them. The CDR3 DNA reads as TGTGCCAGCAGTTTCACGACGGGGAATGAGCAGTTCTTC. Translation gives CASSFTTGNEQFF.

The rearrangement joins TRBV19 to TRBJ1-1; D possibly corresponds to TRBD1 (6 bases). CDR1 is LNHDA and CDR2 is SQIVND in the germline V gene (reference sequence). The V and J ends lost 9 bases and 2 bases respectively, with 16 bases between them. This CDR3 spans 14 amino acids. The chain's CDR3 is CASLPDRLNTEAFF. CDR3 DNA sequence: TGTGCCAGCCTCCCAGACAGGCTAAACACTGAAGCTTTCTTT. Variable domain in full (rest from reference TRBV19 and TRBJ1-1): DGGITQSPKYLFRKEGQNVTLSCEQNLNHDAMYWYRQDPGQGLRLIYYSQIVNDFQKGDIAEGYSVSREKKESFPLTVTSAQKNPTAFYLCASLPDRLNTEAFFGQGTRLTVV.

The chain recombines TRBV7-9 with TRBJ1-2, with 8 bases identical to TRBD1. Germline CDR1 reads SEHNR; CDR2 reads FQNEAQ (reference sequence). The CDR3 length is 14 residues. The junction had 6 bases not matched to a gene; V was cut back by 5 bases and J by 4 bases. CDR3 DNA sequence: TGTGCCAGCAGCCCGATTGGGACAGGCTATGGCTACACCTTC. This translates into CASSPIGTGYGYTF.

The gene calls are TRBV7-6 and TRBJ2-2; the D gene is possibly TRBD2 (5 bases). The CDR3 runs 15 residues. Trimming left V 1 base short and J 5 bases short, with 11 bases between. The V gene's germline CDR1 is SGHVS and CDR2 FNYEAQ. CDR3 sequence reads: CASSLVEVGTGELFF. In DNA form, the CDR3 reads TGTGCCAGCAGCTTAGTGGAGGTTGGGACCGGGGAGCTGTTTTTT.

The chain employs TRBV12-3 or TRBV12-4 and TRBJ2-1; no clear D. V lost 7 bases and J 7 bases, leaving 14 bases between the germline ends. The CDR3 is 13 amino acids. The CDR3 protein is CASNEASKNEQFF. The DNA of the CDR3 is TGTGCCAGCAACGAGGCTTCCAAGAATGAGCAGTTCTTC.

The J gene is TRBJ1-2, the V gene TRBV5-1, with D perhaps matching TRBD1 (6 bases). The CDR3 has 14 amino acids. The V gene lost 2 bases and the J gene lost 4 bases, with 12 bases spanning the gap. Per the germline V gene, CDR1 is SGHRS and CDR2 is YFSETQ. For the CDR3, the DNA is TGCGCCAGCAGCTTCAACCGGGACATCTATGGCTACACCTTC. Translated, it gives CASSFNRDIYGYTF.

As regards this clonotype: A junction boundary mismatches the germline segment, possibly from a read error. The V gene is TRBV29-1, the J gene TRBJ2-5, with D perhaps matching TRBD1 or TRBD2 (5 bases each). Germline V gives CDR1 SQVTM, CDR2 ANQGSEA. The CDR3 covers 12 residues. Written as DNA, the CDR3 is TGTGTTAAAAGGGACGAGTCAGAGACCCAGTACTTC. Its protein product is CVKRDESETQYF.

This clonotype has just a few counts. The chain is built from TRBV7-2 and TRBJ1-1, with D tentatively TRBD1 (6 bases). With 8 bases removed from V and 4 bases from J, the gap between germline ends came to 17 bases. The CDR3 length is 14 residues. Germline V gene sequence: CDR1 SGHTA, CDR2 FQGNSA. Written as DNA, the CDR3 is TGTGCCAGCGGGTCAGGGGTTTGGAGCACTGAAGCTTTCTTT. Its protein product is CASGSGVWSTEAFF.